This TCR beta chain was sequenced during a study of tissue T cells after allogeneic stem cell transplantation. General study points: In patients and mice, blood and spleen missed much of tissue repertoire.

CDR1 and CDR2 (germline): NNHNN, SYGAGS (reference sequence). The V gene end was trimmed by 0 bases and the J gene end by 2 bases; junction bases not matched to a gene: 1. The CDR3 length is 15 residues. TCRdb's table, derived via immunoSEQ multiplex PCR, lists solely in-frame clones and lacks some. The sample comprises 45,000 to 50,000 clones, around 70% of which are singletons, and approximately 0.7% rests with the top ten. On this clone: As yet, its antigen is unknown. The gene names given are mouse names. With the read ending 1 residue before the CDR3 end, the germline J gene is used to fill in that end.

The clonotype comes from a pool of C57BL/6 mice in good health. Sequencing used sorted cells pooled from one or two spleens. The genes are TRBV13-2 and TRBJ2-3, with TRBD2 identical over 9 bases. The DNA read from the CDR3 is TGTGCCAGCGGTGATGTGGGGGGGCATGCAGAAACGCTGTAT. Translation gives CASGDVGGHAETLY. The complete CDR3 reads CASGDVGGHAETLYF.